The T cell receptor (beta chain) under discussion was sequenced for a study of OX40 agonist ivuxolimab in advanced cancers. Study overall: Checkpoint inhibitors had been given previously to about 40% of patients.

The sample holds one count of this clone. This table comes from immunoSEQ multiplex PCR, and its TCRdb copy is limited to in-frame clones, with some not included. Of under 70,000 clones in the sample, about 85% were seen once. CDR3 length equals 13 residues. The V gene end was trimmed by 1 base and the J gene end by 6 bases; junction bases not matched to a gene: 3. The germline V gene has CDR1 SGHNT and CDR2 YYREEE (reference sequence). This specimen consisted of CD4+ or CD8+ T cells sorted from blood, obtained in a trial of the OX40 agonist ivuxolimab. The chain carries TRBV5-4 and TRBJ2-7; 8 bases line up with TRBD2. The source of this sequence is an adult with an advanced solid tumor such as melanoma, head and neck, liver or kidney cancer. The CDR3 nucleotides read TGTGCCAGCAGCTTGAGGCTAGCGGGCGAGCAGTACTTC. Its translation is CASSLRLAGEQYF.